Listed below are T cell receptor beta chains from one sample, sequenced in a study of early T cells in non-severe SARS-CoV-2 infection. TCRdb ran MiXCR on the 5' RACE reads and lists one entry per CDR3 protein. The table has 87,000 or so distinct CDR3 sequences, roughly an eighth seen once. The sequencing sample was made of whole blood. These receptors were taken from an adult who was a healthcare worker with PCR-confirmed SARS-CoV-2 infection or an uninfected control (not recorded which). The CDR3 runs from the conserved cysteine through the conserved F or W. The D gene is left open where the match is weak. A row's size may be missing; if present it is once, few, many or a size class.

j_gene,d_gene,v_gene,abundance,CDR3aa,CDR3nt
TRBJ1-6,.,TRBV12-3/TRBV12-4,.,CASRELYNSPLHF,TGTGCCAGCAGGGAACTTTATAATTCACCCCTCCACTTT
TRBJ1-3,.,TRBV12-5,.,CASGPGLNSGNTIYF,TGTGCTAGTGGTCCTGGACTGAACTCTGGAAACACCATATATTTT
TRBJ1-1,.,TRBV7-9,few,CASSLAAPEAFF,TGTGCCAGCAGCTTGGCGGCGCCTGAAGCTTTCTTT
TRBJ1-5,TRBD1,TRBV27,few,CASSLYSGQGQPQHF,TGTGCCAGCAGTTTATATTCGGGACAGGGTCAGCCCCAGCATTTT
TRBJ2-1,TRBD1,TRBV4-1,.,CASSVRQGGSEQFF,TGCGCCAGCAGCGTTCGACAGGGGGGGAGTGAGCAGTTCTTC
TRBJ2-1,.,TRBV19,few,CATAPSKQYWNEQFF,TGTGCCACCGCCCCGAGTAAGCAGTACTGGAATGAGCAGTTCTTC
TRBJ1-2,TRBD1,TRBV20-1,.,CSAAQGQDGYTF,TGCAGTGCCGCACAGGGGCAAGATGGCTACACCTTC
TRBJ1-2,.,TRBV29-1,few,CSVDWAKGSTYGYTF,TGCAGCGTTGACTGGGCTAAAGGGTCCACCTATGGCTACACCTTC
TRBJ2-1,TRBD2,TRBV5-6,.,CASSPHGASGIHNEQFF,TGTGCCAGCAGCCCTCATGGGGCTAGCGGGATACACAATGAGCAGTTCTTC
TRBJ2-7,TRBD2,TRBV5-1,.,CASSLAISGGPGEQYF,TGCGCCAGCAGCTTGGCCATCTCGGGAGGGCCTGGCGAGCAGTACTTC
TRBJ1-4,.,TRBV2,.,CASSGSPEKLFF,TGTGCCAGCAGTGGGAGTCCTGAAAAACTGTTTTTT
TRBJ2-7,.,TRBV27,few,CASSLYRDMPYEQYF,TGTGCCAGCAGTTTATACCGGGACATGCCCTACGAGCAGTACTTC
TRBJ1-5,.,TRBV7-9,.,CASSLEIDQPQHF,TGTGCCAGCAGCTTAGAAATTGATCAGCCCCAGCATTTT
TRBJ2-7,TRBD2,TRBV6-1,.,CASSRMLSGSRNEQYF,TGTGCCAGCAGCCGAATGCTCAGCGGGAGTAGGAACGAGCAGTACTTC
TRBJ2-3,.,TRBV7-2,few,CASSSYRGSTDTQYF,TGTGCCAGCAGCTCGTACAGAGGTTCCACAGATACGCAGTATTTT
TRBJ2-2,.,TRBV19,few,CASSPSSPTPGELFF,TGTGCCAGTAGTCCGTCTAGCCCAACGCCCGGGGAGCTGTTTTTT
TRBJ2-2,.,TRBV6-1,.,CASRSWGQTNTGELFF,TGTGCCAGCAGATCCTGGGGGCAGACGAACACCGGGGAGCTGTTTTTT
TRBJ2-1,.,TRBV29-1,.,CSVEPPGYNEQFF,TGCAGCGTTGAACCTCCTGGGTACAATGAGCAGTTCTTC
TRBJ2-5,TRBD1,TRBV9,many,CASSGQGVAQYF,TGTGCCAGCAGCGGACAGGGGGTCGCCCAGTACTTC
TRBJ1-5,.,TRBV27,.,CASSSDGRNQPQHF,TGTGCCAGCAGTTCAGACGGGAGGAATCAGCCCCAGCATTTT
TRBJ1-1,.,TRBV5-5,.,CATTKSFMNTEAFF,TGTGCCACTACGAAGTCGTTCATGAACACTGAAGCTTTCTTT
TRBJ2-1,.,TRBV9,many,CASGLGAYNEQFF,TGTGCCAGTGGGTTGGGGGCTTACAATGAGCAGTTCTTC
TRBJ2-5,.,TRBV7-8,.,CASSGPQETQYF,TGTGCCAGCAGCGGCCCGCAAGAGACCCAGTACTTC
TRBJ1-2,.,TRBV6-5,many,CASTGAWGYGYTF,TGTGCCAGCACCGGGGCCTGGGGTTATGGCTACACCTTC
TRBJ2-5,TRBD1,TRBV7-9,few,CASSPGTGGETQYF,TGTGCCAGCAGCCCCGGGACAGGGGGAGAGACCCAGTACTTC
TRBJ1-2,TRBD1,TRBV7-2,.,CASSLIDRANYGYTF,TGTGCCAGCAGCTTAATAGACAGGGCTAACTATGGCTACACCTTC